The present entry profiles one T cell receptor (beta chain) with its context. Profiling relied on immunoSEQ multiplex PCR, and the TCRdb table lists in-frame clones only, not all of them. The sample holds approximately 89,000 clones, around 90% seen once. The CDR3 consists of 15 residues. Germline V gene lookup returns CDR1 SGHVS and CDR2 FNYEAQ. V was clipped by 5 bases and J by 7 bases; unmatched bases: 7. These data are taken from a study of T cell responses to AZD1222 COVID-19 vaccine. The chain recombines TRBV7-6 with TRBJ1-5; TRBD1 aligns across 11 bases. The sequence derives from an adult in good health. Here the sequenced sample was peripheral blood, taken on day 0 of AZD1222 vaccination. The CDR3 region has the DNA TGTGCCAGCAGCCCCGGACAGGGGGCAGGACAGCCCCAGCATTTT. This sequence encodes CASSPGQGAGQPQHF.